This T cell receptor (beta chain) is from a study of metastatic and nonmetastatic thyroid tumors. About the research overall: From malignant and benign thyroid patients, repertoires in blood and in tumor or nodule tissue were compared.

Patients underwent thyroid surgery, and none had received any treatment before it. General observations from the study: Malignant tumors reportedly showed significantly higher TCR beta diversity than benign nodules in both blood and tumor.

This clone was seen at least ten times. Its antigen is undetermined. Germline-derived CDR1 and CDR2 are DFQATT and SNEGSKA (reference sequence). V lost 6 bases and J lost 5, with 10 bases in between. The CDR3 covers 11 residues. In the authors' methods: A classifier of distant metastasis in papillary thyroid cancer was built from CDR3 differences (across clinicopathological groups). Using MiXCR, TCRdb reanalyzed the PCR reads. Here the V and J calls rest on TCRdb's processing, not on the authors' analysis. The repertoire holds 20,000 to 25,000 clones, with 20% as singletons. The sample was adjacent normal tissue. J is TRBJ2-5 and V is TRBV20-1, with D perhaps being TRBD1 or TRBD2 (5 bases each). This receptor was taken from a female donor with papillary thyroid cancer or a benign thyroid nodule (not recorded which). Some clones in this sample may be carry-over from other donors' samples. The CDR3 protein is CSANRDETQYF. CDR3 coding DNA: TGCAGTGCCAATAGGGACGAGACCCAGTACTTC.